The 9 T cell receptor beta chains below come from one sample, sequenced in a study of CD8+CD57+ T cells in acquired aplastic anemia. The TCR beta profiling, which covered VDJ combination and CDR3 sequence, was carried out using genomic DNA as the template. TCRdb reprocessed the reads via MiXCR and lists one record per CDR3 protein. The table lists 160,000 or so distinct CDR3 sequences, 70% to 75% of them singletons. Sequencing involved patients with CD8+CD57+ cell expansion previously shown by flow cytometry. The specimen sequenced was sorted CD4+, CD8+, or CD8+CD57+ T cells (not recorded which) from PBMCs. The receptors were gathered from a human donor with aplastic anemia.

This rearrangement joins TRBV12-3 or TRBV12-4 to TRBJ2-7; possible D gene TRBD2, 6 bases. V was shortened by 6 bases and J by 2 bases, with 11 bases between the two germline ends. This CDR3 is 13 amino acids long. CDR3 loop: CASSRGAAYEQYF. CDR3 coding DNA: TGTGCCAGCAGCCGCGGGGCAGCCTACGAGCAGTACTTC.

This clonotype was seen a handful of times. The chain uses TRBV25-1 and TRBJ1-1; D not certain. Trimming took 2 bases from V and 5 from J, leaving 9 bases between them. In germline, CDR1 is MGHDK, CDR2 SYGVNS. The CDR3 covers 13 residues. The CDR3 region is CASSEDGWTEAFF. DNA for the CDR3: TGTGCCAGCAGTGAAGACGGGTGGACTGAAGCTTTCTTT.

V usage is TRBV15 and J usage is TRBJ2-3; 7 bases align to TRBD1. V was pared by 5 bases and J by 0 bases, with 5 bases of the junction left unmatched. There are 15 residues in the CDR3. The V gene's germline CDR1 is LNHNV and CDR2 YYDKDF (reference sequence). CDR3 loop: CATSATGISTDTQYF. CDR3 sequence (DNA): TGTGCCACCAGCGCGACAGGGATAAGCACAGATACGCAGTATTTT.

The rearrangement uses TRBV7-2 and TRBJ2-1; 12 bases map to TRBD2. V was clipped by 5 bases and J by 3 bases; unmatched bases: 2. Per the germline V gene, CDR1 is SGHTA and CDR2 is FQGNSA. The CDR3 contains 15 residues. The chain's CDR3 is CASSATSGSYNEQFF. CDR3 in DNA: TGTGCCAGCAGCGCGACTAGCGGGAGCTACAATGAGCAGTTCTTC. Variable domain in full (rest from reference TRBV7-2 and TRBJ2-1): GAGVSQSPSNKVTEKGKDVELRCDPISGHTALYWYRQSLGQGLEFLIYFQGNSAPDKSGLPSDRFSAERTGGSVSTLTIQRTQQEDSAVYLCASSATSGSYNEQFFGPGTRLTVL.

Turning to this clonotype: The junction departs from germline at one end; a sequencing error may be responsible. J is TRBJ1-4 and V is TRBV20-1; unclear D gene. The CDR3 covers 20 residues. Germline values: CDR1 DFQATT, CDR2 SNEGSKA (reference sequence). The CDR3 region is CSASQQGRLAAFATNEKLFF. CDR3 nucleotide sequence: TGCAGTGCTAGCCAACAAGGGAGACTTGCGGCCTTTGCAACAAATGAAAAACTGTTTTTT.

The chain combines TRBV6-4 with TRBJ2-4, with 9 bases lining up with TRBD2. The V segment lost 4 bases and the J segment 9 bases; nucleotides outside the gene matches: 4. There are 13 residues in the CDR3. The V gene's germline CDR1 is MRHNA and CDR2 SNTAGT. The CDR3 nucleotides are TGTGCCAGCAGTGGCGGGGGGGGAGGCATTCAGTACTTC. This encodes CASSGGGGGIQYF.

This clonotype was observed at least ten times. The chain carries TRBV3-1 and TRBJ2-7; D tentatively reads TRBD1 or TRBD2 (5 bases each). Trimming took off 8 bases at V and 6 bases at J, with 14 bases between the two ends. The CDR3 contains 12 residues. The V gene's germline CDR1 is LGHDT and CDR2 YNNKEL (reference sequence). This CDR3 reads CASEGPTSEQYF. The CDR3 coding sequence is TGTGCCAGCGAGGGACCAACATCCGAGCAGTACTTC.

A single count supports this clonotype. The V call is TRBV20-1, the J call TRBJ2-1, with D possibly called TRBD1 or TRBD2 (6 bases each). The end of the DNA is better explained by TRBJ2-7, so the J call may be wrong. The CDR3 loop spans 11 amino acids. Germline CDR1 is DFQATT and CDR2 is SNEGSKA (reference sequence). The chain's CDR3 is CSARDGGQQYF. DNA for the CDR3: TGCAGTGCTAGGGATGGGGGGCAGCAGTACTTC.

The chain recombines TRBV9 with TRBJ2-7; D unresolved. Per germline, CDR1 SGDLS and CDR2 YYNGEE. This CDR3 is 14 amino acids long. Trimming removed 3 bases at V and 3 bases at J, with 13 bases between. CDR3: CASSGRAAGYEQYF. Written as DNA, the CDR3 is TGTGCCAGCAGCGGCCGGGCGGCCGGCTACGAGCAGTACTTC. Full variable domain (missing parts from reference TRBV9 and TRBJ2-7): DSGVTQTPKHLITATGQRVTLRCSPRSGDLSVYWYQQSLDQGLQFLIQYYNGEERAKGNILERFSAQQFPDLHSELNLSSLELGDSALYFCASSGRAAGYEQYFGPGTRLTVT.